This T cell receptor (beta chain) was identified in a study of CD8 T cells in ankylosing spondylitis. In TCRdb, the 5' RACE reads were re-called with MiXCR into one record per CDR3 protein. The repertoire includes tens of thousands of distinct CDR3 sequences, roughly 8.6% of them detected once, and 25% to 35% sits in the top ten. In germline, CDR1 is SEHNR, CDR2 FQNEAQ (reference sequence). This CDR3 has 12 amino acids. V gave up 1 base and J gave up 6 bases, with 6 bases separating them. The sequenced sample was blood. This chain joins TRBV7-9 and TRBJ1-1, with unresolved D. This receptor was taken from a male donor with ankylosing spondylitis or in good health (not recorded which). CDR3 in amino acids: CASSLVLAEAFF. DNA of the CDR3: TGTGCCAGCAGCTTAGTTTTGGCTGAAGCTTTCTTT.